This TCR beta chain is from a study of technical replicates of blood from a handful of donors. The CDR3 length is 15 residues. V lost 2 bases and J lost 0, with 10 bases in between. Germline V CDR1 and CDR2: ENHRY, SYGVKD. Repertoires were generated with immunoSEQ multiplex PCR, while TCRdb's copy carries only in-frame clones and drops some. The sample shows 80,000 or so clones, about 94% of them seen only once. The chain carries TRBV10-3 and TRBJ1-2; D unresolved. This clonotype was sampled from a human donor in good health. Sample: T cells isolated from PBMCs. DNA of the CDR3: TGTGCCATCAGTGAGGAGGGAGGATCTAACTATGGCTACACCTTC. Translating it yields CAISEEGGSNYGYTF.